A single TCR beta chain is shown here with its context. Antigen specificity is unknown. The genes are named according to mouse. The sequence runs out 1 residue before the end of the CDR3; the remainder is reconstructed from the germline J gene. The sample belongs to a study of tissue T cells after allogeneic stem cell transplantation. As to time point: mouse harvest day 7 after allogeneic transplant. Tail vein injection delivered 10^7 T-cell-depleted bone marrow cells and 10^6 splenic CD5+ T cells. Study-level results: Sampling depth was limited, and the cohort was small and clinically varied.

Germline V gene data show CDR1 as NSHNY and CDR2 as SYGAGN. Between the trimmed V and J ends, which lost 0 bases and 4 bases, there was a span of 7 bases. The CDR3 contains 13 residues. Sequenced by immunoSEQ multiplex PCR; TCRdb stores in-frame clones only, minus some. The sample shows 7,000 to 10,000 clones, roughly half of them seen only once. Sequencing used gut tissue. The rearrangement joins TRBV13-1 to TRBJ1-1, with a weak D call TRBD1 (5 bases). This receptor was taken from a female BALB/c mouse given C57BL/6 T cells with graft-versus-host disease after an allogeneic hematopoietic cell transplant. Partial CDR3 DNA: TGTGCCAGCAGTGATGAGGGGAGCACAGAAGTCTTC. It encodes CASSDEGSTEVF. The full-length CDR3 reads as CASSDEGSTEVFF.